Listed here are 18 T cell receptor beta chains from one sample, sequenced in a study of T cell responses to AZD1222 COVID-19 vaccine. TCRdb keeps only in-frame clones here, not all; method: immunoSEQ multiplex PCR. There are about 150,000 clones in the sample; approximately 90% occur only once, and under 5.5% lies in the top ten. The sample consisted of peripheral blood, taken on day 0 of AZD1222 vaccination. These receptors all come from an adult in good health.

This rearrangement joins TRBV4-1 to TRBJ2-3; D assignment may be TRBD1 or TRBD2 (6 bases each). The CDR3 is made up of 17 amino acids. V lost 0 bases and J 7 bases, leaving 20 bases between the germline ends. Germline CDR1 MGHRA, CDR2 YSYEKL. CDR3 residues: CASSQERGAGLVNTQYF. CDR3 sequence (DNA): TGCGCCAGCAGCCAAGAAAGGGGGGCGGGACTGGTAAATACGCAGTATTTT.

The rearrangement uses TRBV12-3 or TRBV12-4 and TRBJ1-5; tentative D call: TRBD1 (5 bases). The CDR3 covers 12 residues. V gave up 6 bases and J gave up 4 bases, with 7 bases separating them. CDR3 coding DNA: TGTGCCAGCAGATCAGGGAATCAGCCCCAGCATTTT. It codes for CASRSGNQPQHF.

This chain connects TRBV21-1 to TRBJ2-4; TRBD1 reflects the table's D call only, with no check against the DNA. TRBV21-1 is described as a pseudogene. CDR3 length: 19 amino acids. CDR3 sequence (DNA): TGTGCCAGAAGCACTCAGGGGGCAGATTGTATAGGAGCCAAAAACATTCAGTACTTC. Amino acids: CARSTQGADCIGAKNIQYF.

The CDR3 sequence is CASSPGWGDEQYF. CDR3 DNA: TGTGCCAGCAGCCCCGGGTGGGGCGACGAGCAGTACTTC. The gene calls are TRBV11-3 and TRBJ2-7; D is perhaps TRBD1 (5 bases). There are 13 residues in the CDR3. Germline-derived CDR1 and CDR2 are SGHNT and YENEEA. The V end lost 5 bases, the J end lost 5 bases, and 13 bases lay between the germline ends.

The V and J genes are TRBV6-2 or TRBV6-3 and TRBJ1-5, with a weak D call TRBD1 (5 bases). Germline V lookup: CDR1 MNHEY, CDR2 SVGEGT. Trimming took 2 bases from V and 5 from J, leaving 13 bases between them. This CDR3 has 15 amino acids. In DNA form, the CDR3 reads TGTGCCAGCAGTTACCGCCAGGGTGTTTATCAGCCCCAGCATTTT. This sequence encodes CASSYRQGVYQPQHF.

The chain uses TRBV21-1 and TRBJ2-5. TRBV21-1 is given as a pseudogene. The CDR3 is 15 amino acids. The chain's CDR3 is CASSNLGRLTETQYF. The CDR3 DNA follows: TGTGCCAGCAGCAACCTTGGGCGGCTTACCGAGACCCAGTACTTC.

The chain combines TRBV5-5 with TRBJ2-3, with D unclear. V lost 1 base and J 0 bases, leaving 15 bases between the germline ends. CDR3 size: 17 residues. CDR1 is SGHKS and CDR2 is YYEKEE in the germline V gene (reference sequence). This chain's CDR3 is CASSLSDFIRSTDTQYF. CDR3 sequence (DNA): TGTGCCAGCAGCTTGTCAGACTTTATACGTAGCACAGATACGCAGTATTTT. Variable domain in full (rest from reference TRBV5-5 and TRBJ2-3): DAGVTQSPTHLIKTRGQQVTLRCSPISGHKSVSWYQQVLGQGPQFIFQYYEKEERGRGNFPDRFSARQFPNYSSELNVNALLLGDSALYLCASSLSDFIRSTDTQYFGPGTRLTVL.

DNA of the CDR3: TGTGCCAGTAGGCGGCAGGGGGACTTAAATGAGCAGTTCTTC. Its protein is CASRRQGDLNEQFF. The chain joins TRBV2 to TRBJ2-1; TRBD1 is a possible D gene (7 bases). Germline assignment: CDR1 SNHLY and CDR2 FYNNEI. Trimming removed 9 bases from V and 7 bases from J, with 19 bases in between. The CDR3 spans 14 residues.

The chain recombines TRBV19 with TRBJ1-1; no reliable D call. The V end was cut by 6 bases, the J end by 11 bases, with 25 bases between. Germline CDR1 and CDR2: LNHDA and SQIVND (reference sequence). The CDR3 is 15 amino acids. CDR3 nucleotides: TGTGCCAGTAGAGCCCGGTGGAGGGCATTAAGTGGGGCTTTCTTT. This encodes CASRARWRALSGAFF.

A single count supports this clone. This chain joins TRBV9 and TRBJ2-2; 8 bases align to TRBD1. The CDR3 sequence is 16 residues long. V was clipped by 4 bases and J by 4 bases; unmatched bases: 9. The germline CDR1 and CDR2 sequences are SGDLS and YYNGEE. This CDR3 is CASSTRQGIGTGELFF. The CDR3 coding sequence is TGTGCCAGCAGCACCCGACAGGGGATAGGCACCGGGGAGCTGTTTTTT.

The V and J genes are TRBV5-1 and TRBJ2-2, with 14 bases that match TRBD2. The CDR3 runs to 16 residues. Looked up from germline, CDR1 is SGHRS and CDR2 is YFSETQ. With 2 bases clipped from V and 6 bases from J, the junction kept 3 bases outside the gene matches. CDR3 sequence reads: CASSLPGLAGAGELFF. CDR3 in DNA: TGCGCCAGCAGCTTACCGGGACTAGCGGGAGCCGGGGAGCTGTTTTTT.

V gene TRBV18 combines with J gene TRBJ2-1, with 10 nucleotides matching TRBD1. Germline trimming cut 4 bases from V and 3 bases from J; bases unmatched to any gene: 3. This CDR3 comprises 15 residues. Germline-derived CDR1 and CDR2 are KGHSH and LQKENI. The CDR3 loop is CASSLRTGGYNEQFF. Written as DNA, the CDR3 is TGTGCCAGCTCACTCCGGACAGGGGGCTACAATGAGCAGTTCTTC.

The CDR3 here is CASSPDGGYYEQYF. CDR3 nucleotide sequence: TGTGCCAGTAGCCCCGACGGGGGTTACTACGAGCAGTACTTC. The chain recombines TRBV19 with TRBJ2-7; a weak D match, TRBD2 (6 bases). The V end was cut by 6 bases, the J end by 3 bases, with 15 bases between. CDR1 is LNHDA, CDR2 SQIVND, per germline (reference sequence). The CDR3 is 14 residues long.

J is TRBJ1-1 and V is TRBV7-9; D possibly corresponds to TRBD1 (6 bases). The CDR3 is 16 residues long. V was trimmed by 3 bases and J by 4 bases, leaving 18 bases between them. Germline-derived CDR1 and CDR2 are SEHNR and FQNEAQ (reference sequence). The CDR3 sequence is CASSFAAGGYGTEAFF. CDR3 coding DNA: TGTGCCAGCAGCTTCGCTGCGGGGGGCTACGGCACTGAAGCTTTCTTT. The full variable domain, rest sourced from reference TRBV7-9 and TRBJ1-1, is DTGVSQNPRHKITKRGQNVTFRCDPISEHNRLYWYRQTLGQGPEFLTYFQNEAQLEKSRLLSDRFSAERPKGSFSTLEIQRTEQGDSAMYLCASSFAAGGYGTEAFFGQGTRLTVV.

The chain joins TRBV6-2 or TRBV6-3 to TRBJ2-5; 13 bases fit TRBD2. CDR1 and CDR2 (germline): MNHEY, SVGEGT. This CDR3 is built from 17 residues. Unmatched junction bases numbered 13, after V lost 6 bases and J lost 6 bases. The CDR3 sequence: CASSAGLAGSVGKTQYF. The CDR3 DNA follows: TGTGCCAGCAGCGCGGGACTAGCGGGATCCGTGGGAAAGACCCAGTACTTC.

This chain connects TRBV5-4 to TRBJ2-7; D remains ambiguous. V lost 1 base, J lost 4 bases, and 9 bases lay in between. Germline-derived CDR1 and CDR2 are SGHNT and YYREEE (reference sequence). The CDR3 sequence is 13 residues long. CDR3 DNA: TGTGCCAGCAGCTTGAGGGCAGAGTACGAGCAGTACTTC. Translating gives CASSLRAEYEQYF. The whole variable domain, remainder taken from reference TRBV5-4 and TRBJ2-7, is ETGVTQSPTHLIKTRGQQVTLRCSSQSGHNTVSWYQQALGQGPQFIFQYYREEENGRGNFPPRFSGLQFPNYSSELNVNALELDDSALYLCASSLRAEYEQYFGPGTRLTVT.

A note on this clone: Different DNA sequences within this sample yield the same CDR3. The chain uses TRBV18 and TRBJ1-6; TRBD1 aligns across 10 bases. J lost 7 bases, V lost 6 bases, and 3 bases had no gene match. CDR1 is KGHSH, CDR2 LQKENI, per germline. This CDR3 comprises 14 residues. The CDR3 sequence: CASSPGQGNSPLHF. In DNA form, the CDR3 reads TGTGCCAGCTCGCCGGGACAGGGGAATTCACCCCTCCACTTT.

The J gene is TRBJ2-7, the V gene TRBV29-1; D is possibly TRBD1 (5 bases). Trimming stripped 5 bases from V and 3 bases from J, with 11 bases between. Germline V gene sequence: CDR1 SQVTM, CDR2 ANQGSEA. CDR3 length: 12 amino acids. CDR3 in DNA: TGCAGCGTTAATGGGCAGGGCTACGAGCAGTACTTC. Residues: CSVNGQGYEQYF.